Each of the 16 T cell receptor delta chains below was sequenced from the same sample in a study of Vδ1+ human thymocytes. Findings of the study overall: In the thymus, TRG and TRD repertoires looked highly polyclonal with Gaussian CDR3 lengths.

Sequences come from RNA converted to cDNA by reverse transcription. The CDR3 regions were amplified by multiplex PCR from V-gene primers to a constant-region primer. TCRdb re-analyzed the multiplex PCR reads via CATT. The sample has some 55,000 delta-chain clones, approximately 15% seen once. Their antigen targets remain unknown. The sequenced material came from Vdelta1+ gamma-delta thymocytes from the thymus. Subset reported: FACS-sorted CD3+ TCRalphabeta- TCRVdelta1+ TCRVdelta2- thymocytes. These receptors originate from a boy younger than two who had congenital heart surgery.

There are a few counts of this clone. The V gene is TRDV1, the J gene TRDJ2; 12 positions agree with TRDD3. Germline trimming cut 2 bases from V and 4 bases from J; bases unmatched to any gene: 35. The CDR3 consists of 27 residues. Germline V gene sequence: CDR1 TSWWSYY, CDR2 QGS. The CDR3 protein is CALGEDPCSPPTGLGTGGYPGTAQLFF. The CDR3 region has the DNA TGTGCTCTTGGGGAAGATCCGTGTAGTCCTCCTACGGGACTCGGTACTGGGGGATACCCGGGGACAGCACAACTCTTCTTT.

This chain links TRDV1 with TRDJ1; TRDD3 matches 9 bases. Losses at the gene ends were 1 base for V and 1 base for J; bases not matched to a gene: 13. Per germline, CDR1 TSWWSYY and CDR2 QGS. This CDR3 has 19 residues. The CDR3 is CALGEHLPWGYEGTDKLIF. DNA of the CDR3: TGTGCTCTTGGGGAACACCTCCCTTGGGGATACGAAGGCACCGATAAACTCATCTTT.

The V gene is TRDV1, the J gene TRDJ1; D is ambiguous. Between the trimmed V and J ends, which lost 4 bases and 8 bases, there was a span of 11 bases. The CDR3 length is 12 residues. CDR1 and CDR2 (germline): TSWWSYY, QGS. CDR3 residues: CALGGFPVKLIF. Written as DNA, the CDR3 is TGTGCTCTTGGGGGGTTCCCTGTGAAACTCATCTTT.

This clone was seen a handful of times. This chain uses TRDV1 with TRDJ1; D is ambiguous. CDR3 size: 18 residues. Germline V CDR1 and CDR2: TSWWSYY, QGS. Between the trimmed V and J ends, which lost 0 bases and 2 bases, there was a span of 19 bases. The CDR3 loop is CALGELREDPLRTDKLIF. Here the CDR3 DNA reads TGTGCTCTTGGGGAACTGCGAGAGGACCCCCTTAGGACCGATAAACTCATCTTT.

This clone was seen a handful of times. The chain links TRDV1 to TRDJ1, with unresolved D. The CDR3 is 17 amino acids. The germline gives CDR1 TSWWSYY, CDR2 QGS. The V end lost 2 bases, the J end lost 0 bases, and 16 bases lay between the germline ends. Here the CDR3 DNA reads TGTGCTCTTGGGGAATGGAGTCCTCCCGTCGACACCGATAAACTCATCTTT. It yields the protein CALGEWSPPVDTDKLIF.

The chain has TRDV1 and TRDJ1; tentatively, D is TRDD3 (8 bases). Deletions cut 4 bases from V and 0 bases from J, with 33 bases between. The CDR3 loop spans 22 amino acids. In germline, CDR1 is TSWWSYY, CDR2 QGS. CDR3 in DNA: TGTGCTCTTGGGGGCGCGGTTCCTACACTACTGGGGGCCACGGAGTACACCGATAAACTCATCTTT. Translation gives CALGGAVPTLLGATEYTDKLIF.

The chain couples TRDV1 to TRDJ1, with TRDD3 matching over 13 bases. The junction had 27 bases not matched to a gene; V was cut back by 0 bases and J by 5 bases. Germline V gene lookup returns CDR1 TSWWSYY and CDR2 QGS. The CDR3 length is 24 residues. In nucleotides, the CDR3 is TGTGCTCTTGGGGAACTGGTTCGACTTCCTACGTCCTCGCGTACTGGGGGATACGCGGATAAACTCATCTTT. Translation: CALGELVRLPTSSRTGGYADKLIF.

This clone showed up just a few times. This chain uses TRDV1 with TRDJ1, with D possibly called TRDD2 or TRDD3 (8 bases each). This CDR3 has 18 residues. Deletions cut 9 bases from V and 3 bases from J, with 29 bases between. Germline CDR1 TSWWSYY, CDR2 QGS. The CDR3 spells CALSLPTLLYWGSDKLIF. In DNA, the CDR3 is TGTGCTCTCAGTCTTCCTACTCTCCTTTACTGGGGGTCCGATAAACTCATCTTT.

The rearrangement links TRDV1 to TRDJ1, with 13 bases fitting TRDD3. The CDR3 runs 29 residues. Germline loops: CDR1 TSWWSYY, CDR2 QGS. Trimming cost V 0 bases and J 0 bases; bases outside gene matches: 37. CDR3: CALGELPVIYYHPLGDTPTRDRNTDKLIF. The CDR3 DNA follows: TGTGCTCTTGGGGAACTTCCAGTTATCTACTACCATCCACTGGGGGATACGCCGACCCGGGATAGAAACACCGATAAACTCATCTTT.

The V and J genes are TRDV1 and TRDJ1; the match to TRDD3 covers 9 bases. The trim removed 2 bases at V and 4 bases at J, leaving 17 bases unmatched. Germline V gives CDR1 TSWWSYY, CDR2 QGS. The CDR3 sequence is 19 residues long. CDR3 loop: CALGEVPPNPGGLGDKLIF. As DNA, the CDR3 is TGTGCTCTTGGGGAAGTCCCCCCGAACCCTGGGGGATTAGGCGATAAACTCATCTTT.

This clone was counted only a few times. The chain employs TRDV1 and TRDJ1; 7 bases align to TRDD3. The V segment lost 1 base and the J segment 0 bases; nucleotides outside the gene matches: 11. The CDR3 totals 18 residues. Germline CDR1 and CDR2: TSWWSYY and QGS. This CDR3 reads CALGERGIPHIYTDKLIF. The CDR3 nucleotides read TGTGCTCTTGGGGAACGAGGGATACCGCACATATACACCGATAAACTCATCTTT.

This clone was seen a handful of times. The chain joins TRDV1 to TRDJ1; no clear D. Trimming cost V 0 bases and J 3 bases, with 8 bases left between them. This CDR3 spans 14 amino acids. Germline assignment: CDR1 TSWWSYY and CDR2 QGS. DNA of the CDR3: TGTGCTCTTGGGGAACTGGATTATGCCGATAAACTCATCTTT. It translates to CALGELDYADKLIF.

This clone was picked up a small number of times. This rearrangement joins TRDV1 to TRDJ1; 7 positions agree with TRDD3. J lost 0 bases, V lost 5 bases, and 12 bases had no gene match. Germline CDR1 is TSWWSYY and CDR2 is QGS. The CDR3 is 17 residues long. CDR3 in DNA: TGTGCTCTTGGGACTTTATGGGGGACCCCGCACACCGATAAACTCATCTTT. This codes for CALGTLWGTPHTDKLIF.

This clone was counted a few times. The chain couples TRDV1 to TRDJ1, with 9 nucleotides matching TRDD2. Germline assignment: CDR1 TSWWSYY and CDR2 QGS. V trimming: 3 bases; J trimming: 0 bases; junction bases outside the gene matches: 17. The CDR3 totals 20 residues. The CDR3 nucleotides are TGTGCTCTTGGGGAGTTCCTTCCTACCCCATACTGGTGGTACACCGATAAACTCATCTTT. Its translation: CALGEFLPTPYWWYTDKLIF.

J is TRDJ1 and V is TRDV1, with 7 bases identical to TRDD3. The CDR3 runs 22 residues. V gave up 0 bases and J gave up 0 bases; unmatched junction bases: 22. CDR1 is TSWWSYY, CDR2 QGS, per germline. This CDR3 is CALGELPTGDRREKEYTDKLIF. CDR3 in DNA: TGTGCTCTTGGGGAACTCCCGACTGGGGACCGTCGGGAGAAAGAGTACACCGATAAACTCATCTTT.

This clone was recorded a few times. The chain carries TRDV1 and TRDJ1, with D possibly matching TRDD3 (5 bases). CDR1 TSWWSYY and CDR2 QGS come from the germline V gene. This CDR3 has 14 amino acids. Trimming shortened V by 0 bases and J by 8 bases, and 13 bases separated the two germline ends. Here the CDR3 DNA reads TGTGCTCTTGGGGAACTCCGGCAATTGGGGAAACTCATCTTT. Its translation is CALGELRQLGKLIF.